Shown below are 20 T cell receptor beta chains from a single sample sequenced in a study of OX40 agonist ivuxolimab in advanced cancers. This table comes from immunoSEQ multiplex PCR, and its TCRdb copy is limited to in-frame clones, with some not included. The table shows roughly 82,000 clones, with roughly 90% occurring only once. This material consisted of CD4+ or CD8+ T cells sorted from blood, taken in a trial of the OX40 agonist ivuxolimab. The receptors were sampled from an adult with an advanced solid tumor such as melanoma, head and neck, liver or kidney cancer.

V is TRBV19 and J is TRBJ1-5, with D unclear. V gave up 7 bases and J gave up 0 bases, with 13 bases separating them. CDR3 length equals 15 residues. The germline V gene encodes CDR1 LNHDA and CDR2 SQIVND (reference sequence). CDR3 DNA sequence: TGTGCCAGTAATTCAGACACCTATAGCAATCAGCCCCAGCATTTT. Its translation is CASNSDTYSNQPQHF.

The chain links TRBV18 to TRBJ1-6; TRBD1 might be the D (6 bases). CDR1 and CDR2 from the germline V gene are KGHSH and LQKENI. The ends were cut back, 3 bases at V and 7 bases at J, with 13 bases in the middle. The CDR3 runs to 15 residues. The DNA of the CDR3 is TGTGCCAGCTCACCGTCCGGAGACAGGAATTCACCCCTCCACTTT. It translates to CASSPSGDRNSPLHF.

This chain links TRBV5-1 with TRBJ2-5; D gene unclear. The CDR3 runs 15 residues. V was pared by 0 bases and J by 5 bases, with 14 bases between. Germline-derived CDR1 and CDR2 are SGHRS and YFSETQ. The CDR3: CASSLGIGIGETQYF. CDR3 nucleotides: TGCGCCAGCAGCTTGGGGATAGGTATAGGGGAGACCCAGTACTTC.

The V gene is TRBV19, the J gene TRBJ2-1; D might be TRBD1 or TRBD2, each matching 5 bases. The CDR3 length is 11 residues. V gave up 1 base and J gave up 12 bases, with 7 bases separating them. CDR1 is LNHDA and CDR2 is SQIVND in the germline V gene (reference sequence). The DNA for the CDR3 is TGTGCCAGTAGTATAGGGGACGTGCAGTTCTTC. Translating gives CASSIGDVQFF.

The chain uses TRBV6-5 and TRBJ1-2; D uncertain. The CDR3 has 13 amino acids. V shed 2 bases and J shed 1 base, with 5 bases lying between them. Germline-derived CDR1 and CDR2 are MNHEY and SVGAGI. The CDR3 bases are TGTGCCAGCAGTTACGAGAGTAACTATGGCTACACCTTC. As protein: CASSYESNYGYTF.

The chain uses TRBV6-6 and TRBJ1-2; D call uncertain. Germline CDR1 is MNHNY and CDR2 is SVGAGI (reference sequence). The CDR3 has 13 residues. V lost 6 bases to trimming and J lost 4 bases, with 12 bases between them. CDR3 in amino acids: CASRQTETYGYTF. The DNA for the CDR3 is TGTGCCAGCAGGCAGACCGAAACCTATGGCTACACCTTC.

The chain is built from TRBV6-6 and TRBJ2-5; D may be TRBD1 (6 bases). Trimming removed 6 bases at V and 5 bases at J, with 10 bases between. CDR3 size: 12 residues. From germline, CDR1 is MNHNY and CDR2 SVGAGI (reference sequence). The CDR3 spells CASRGQWETQYF. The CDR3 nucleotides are TGTGCCAGCAGAGGACAGTGGGAGACCCAGTACTTC.

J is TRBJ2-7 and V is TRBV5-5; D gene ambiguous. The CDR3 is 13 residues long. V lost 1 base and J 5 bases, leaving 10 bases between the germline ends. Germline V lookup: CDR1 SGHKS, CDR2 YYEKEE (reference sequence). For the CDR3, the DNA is TGTGCCAGCAGCTTGTCTAGGGTCCACGAGCAGTACTTC. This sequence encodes CASSLSRVHEQYF.

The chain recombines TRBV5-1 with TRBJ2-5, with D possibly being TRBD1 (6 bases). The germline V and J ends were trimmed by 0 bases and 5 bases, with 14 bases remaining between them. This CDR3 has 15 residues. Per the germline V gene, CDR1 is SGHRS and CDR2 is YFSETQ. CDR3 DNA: TGCGCCAGCAGCTTGGGTGGGGGCATCCAGGAGACCCAGTACTTC. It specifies CASSLGGGIQETQYF.

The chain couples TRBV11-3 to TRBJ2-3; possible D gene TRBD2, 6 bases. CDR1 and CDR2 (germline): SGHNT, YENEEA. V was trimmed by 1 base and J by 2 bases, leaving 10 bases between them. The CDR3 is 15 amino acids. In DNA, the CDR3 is TGTGCCAGCAGCTTAGGAGGAGGGAACACAGATACGCAGTATTTT. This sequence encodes CASSLGGGNTDTQYF.

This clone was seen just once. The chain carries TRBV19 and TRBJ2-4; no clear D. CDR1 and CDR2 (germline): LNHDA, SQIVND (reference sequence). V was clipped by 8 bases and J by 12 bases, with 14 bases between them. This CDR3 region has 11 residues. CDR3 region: CASQERRTQYF. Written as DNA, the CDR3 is TGTGCCAGTCAGGAGCGACGGACTCAGTACTTC.

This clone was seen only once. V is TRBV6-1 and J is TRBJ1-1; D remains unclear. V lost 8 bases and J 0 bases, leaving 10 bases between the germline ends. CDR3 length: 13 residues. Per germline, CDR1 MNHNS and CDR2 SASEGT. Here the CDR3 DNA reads TGTGCCAGCCGTTTGGCATTGAACACTGAAGCTTTCTTT. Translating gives CASRLALNTEAFF.

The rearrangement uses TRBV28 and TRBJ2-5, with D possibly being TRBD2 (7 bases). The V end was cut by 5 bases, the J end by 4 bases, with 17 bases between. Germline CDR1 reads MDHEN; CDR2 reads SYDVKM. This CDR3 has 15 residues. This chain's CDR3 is CASSILGGRGETQYF. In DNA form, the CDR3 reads TGTGCCAGCAGTATACTCGGGGGGCGGGGAGAGACCCAGTACTTC.

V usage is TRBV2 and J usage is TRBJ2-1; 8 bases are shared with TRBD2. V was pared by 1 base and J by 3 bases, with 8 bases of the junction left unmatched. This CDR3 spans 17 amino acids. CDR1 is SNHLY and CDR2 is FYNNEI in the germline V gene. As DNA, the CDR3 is TGTGCCAGCAGTGAAGAGGTTCCGGGACTAGGCTACAATGAGCAGTTCTTC. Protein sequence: CASSEEVPGLGYNEQFF.

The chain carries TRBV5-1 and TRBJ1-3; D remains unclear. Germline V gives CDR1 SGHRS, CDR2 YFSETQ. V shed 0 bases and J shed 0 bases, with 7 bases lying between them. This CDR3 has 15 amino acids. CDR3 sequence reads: CASSLGSFSGNTIYF. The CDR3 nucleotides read TGCGCCAGCAGCTTGGGAAGTTTCTCTGGAAACACCATATATTTT.

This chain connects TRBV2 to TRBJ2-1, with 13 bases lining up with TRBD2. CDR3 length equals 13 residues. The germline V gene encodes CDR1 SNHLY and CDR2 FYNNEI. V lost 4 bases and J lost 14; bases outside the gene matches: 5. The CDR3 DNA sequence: TGTGCCAGCAGTGGGGGACTAGCGGGGACCGAGTTCTTC. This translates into CASSGGLAGTEFF.

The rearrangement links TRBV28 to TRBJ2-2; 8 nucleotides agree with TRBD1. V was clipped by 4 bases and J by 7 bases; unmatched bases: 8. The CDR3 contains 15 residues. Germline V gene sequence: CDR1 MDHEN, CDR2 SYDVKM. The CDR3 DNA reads TGTGCCAGCAGTTCTGCAGGGGGCCTTGACGGGGAGCTGTTTTTT. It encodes CASSSAGGLDGELFF.

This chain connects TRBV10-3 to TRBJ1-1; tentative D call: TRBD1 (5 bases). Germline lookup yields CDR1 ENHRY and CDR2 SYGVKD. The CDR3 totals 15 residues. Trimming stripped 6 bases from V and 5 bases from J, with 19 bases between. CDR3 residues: CAISSGAQGSTEAFF. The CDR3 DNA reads TGTGCCATCAGCTCCGGGGCTCAGGGTTCAACTGAAGCTTTCTTT.

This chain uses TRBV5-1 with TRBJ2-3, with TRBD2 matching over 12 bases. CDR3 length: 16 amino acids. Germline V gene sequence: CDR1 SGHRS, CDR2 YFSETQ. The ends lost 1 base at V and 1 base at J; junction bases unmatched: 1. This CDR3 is CASSLLAGGGTDTQYF. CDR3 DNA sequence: TGCGCCAGCAGCTTGCTAGCGGGAGGGGGCACAGATACGCAGTATTTT.

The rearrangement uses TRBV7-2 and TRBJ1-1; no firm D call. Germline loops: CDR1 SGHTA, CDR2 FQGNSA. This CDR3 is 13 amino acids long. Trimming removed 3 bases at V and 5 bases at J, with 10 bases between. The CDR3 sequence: CASSLNQMTEAFF. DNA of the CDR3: TGTGCCAGCAGCTTGAATCAGATGACTGAAGCTTTCTTT. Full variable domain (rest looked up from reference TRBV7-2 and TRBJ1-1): GAGVSQSPSNKVTEKGKDVELRCDPISGHTALYWYRQSLGQGLEFLIYFQGNSAPDKSGLPSDRFSAERTGGSVSTLTIQRTQQEDSAVYLCASSLNQMTEAFFGQGTRLTVV.